These 14 T cell receptor beta chains were all obtained from the same sample, sequenced in a study of blood T cell repertoires in COVID-19. Repertoires were generated with immunoSEQ multiplex PCR, while TCRdb's copy carries only in-frame clones and drops some. In the table there are around 400,000 clones, approximately 91% of which are singletons. The sequencing input was PBMCs or T cells enriched from blood (not recorded which). These receptors came from a woman aged 18-30 years who had been exposed to COVID-19.

J is TRBJ2-3 and V is TRBV11-2; D call uncertain. The V gene lost 4 bases and the J gene lost 2 bases, with 13 bases spanning the gap. The CDR3 runs 15 residues. Germline CDR1 reads SGHAT; CDR2 reads FQNNGV. The DNA of the CDR3 is TGTGCCAGCAGCTATTACCAGAACCTCACAGATACGCAGTATTTT. Protein product: CASSYYQNLTDTQYF.

The rearrangement uses TRBV3-1 (or the pseudogene TRBV3-2) and TRBJ2-1; TRBD2 might be the D (7 bases). Germline V gene lookup returns CDR1 LGHDT and CDR2 YNNKEL (reference sequence). The CDR3 is 18 amino acids. The ends were cut back, 0 bases at V and 2 bases at J, with 17 bases in the middle. The CDR3 reads CASSQDWAGARAYNEQFF. CDR3 nucleotides: TGTGCCAGCAGCCAAGACTGGGCGGGGGCGAGGGCCTACAATGAGCAGTTCTTC.

This rearrangement joins TRBV6-1 to TRBJ1-2, with unresolved D. Trimming removed 5 bases at V and 5 bases at J, with 15 bases between. This CDR3 has 14 residues. From germline, CDR1 is MNHNS and CDR2 SASEGT. The CDR3 DNA reads as TGTGCCAGCAGTTCCACCTCACAGTCATATGGCTACACCTTC. Its translation: CASSSTSQSYGYTF.

The chain has TRBV13 and TRBJ2-7; D is unclear. Trimming took off 4 bases at V and 4 bases at J, with 5 bases between the two ends. The CDR3 length is 11 residues. The germline V gene encodes CDR1 PRHDT and CDR2 FYEKMQ (reference sequence). The DNA of the CDR3 is TGTGCCAGCAGCTCGAGGTACGAGCAGTACTTC. Its protein product is CASSSRYEQYF.

This rearrangement joins TRBV15 to TRBJ2-1; perhaps TRBD2 as D (5 bases). This CDR3 has 16 residues. The V end was cut by 0 bases, the J end by 6 bases, with 15 bases between. Germline loops: CDR1 LNHNV, CDR2 YYDKDF (reference sequence). As DNA, the CDR3 is TGTGCCACCAGCAGAGAGGATTGGACTCCCGGCAATGAGCAGTTCTTC. It yields the protein CATSREDWTPGNEQFF.

The rearrangement joins TRBV5-5 to TRBJ2-7; weak D call: TRBD1 (5 bases). CDR1 and CDR2 (germline): SGHKS, YYEKEE (reference sequence). CDR3 length equals 14 residues. V dropped 0 bases and J dropped 0 bases, with 7 bases sitting between them. The DNA for the CDR3 is TGTGCCAGCAGCTTGGAGACAGCCTCCTACGAGCAGTACTTC. Amino acids: CASSLETASYEQYF.

As concerns this clone: Additional DNA sequences in this sample encode the identical CDR3. The chain joins TRBV4-1 to TRBJ1-5; 7 bases align to TRBD1. The CDR3 is 14 amino acids. V shed 1 base and J 5 bases; nucleotides not matched to a gene: 2. Germline V CDR1 and CDR2: MGHRA, YSYEKL. CDR3 in amino acids: CASSQVDRDQPQHF. The DNA for the CDR3 is TGCGCCAGCAGCCAAGTCGACAGGGATCAGCCCCAGCATTTT.

The table lists this clone with a few counts. The chain uses TRBV6-5 and TRBJ2-7; 9 bases fit TRBD2. Trimming at V came to 0 bases and at J to 2 bases, leaving 5 bases not matched to a gene. CDR3 length: 16 residues. CDR1 is MNHEY and CDR2 is SVGAGI in the germline V gene. The CDR3 reads CASSYSIAGGPYEQYF. The DNA for the CDR3 is TGTGCCAGCAGTTACTCGATTGCGGGAGGGCCCTACGAGCAGTACTTC.

The CDR3 DNA follows: TGTGCCAGCAGCGGGGGACTAGCGGGAGTGTACGAGCAGTACTTC. Protein: CASSGGLAGVYEQYF. The gene calls are TRBV5-4 and TRBJ2-7, with 14 bases matching TRBD2. The CDR3 sequence is 15 residues long. V was clipped by 4 bases and J by 4 bases; unmatched bases: 4. Per the germline V gene, CDR1 is SGHNT and CDR2 is YYREEE (reference sequence).

The J gene is TRBJ2-5, the V gene TRBV5-1; D call uncertain. The CDR3 is 13 residues long. Germline CDR1 SGHRS, CDR2 YFSETQ. V was clipped by 0 bases and J by 2 bases, with 5 bases between them. The CDR3 loop is CASSLARQETQYF. DNA for the CDR3: TGCGCCAGCAGCTTGGCCCGGCAAGAGACCCAGTACTTC.

The table lists this clone with a few counts. V is TRBV28 and J is TRBJ1-3; D is ambiguous. The CDR3 runs to 15 residues. Germline V gene data show CDR1 as MDHEN and CDR2 as SYDVKM. Trimming took 5 bases from V and 8 from J, leaving 19 bases between them. CDR3 protein: CASSLAVAGSDTIYF. DNA for the CDR3: TGTGCCAGCAGTCTAGCAGTGGCGGGGTCGGACACCATATATTTT.

The chain carries TRBV19 and TRBJ2-7, with 9 bases aligning to TRBD2. The junction had 19 bases not matched to a gene; V was cut back by 11 bases and J by 2 bases. In germline, CDR1 is LNHDA, CDR2 SQIVND (reference sequence). This CDR3 contains 17 residues. This chain's CDR3 is CASNSGEGLAGPYEQYF. The CDR3 DNA sequence: TGTGCCTCGAATAGTGGAGAGGGGCTAGCGGGGCCCTACGAGCAGTACTTC. Drawing the rest from reference TRBV19 and TRBJ2-7, the complete variable domain is DGGITQSPKYLFRKEGQNVTLSCEQNLNHDAMYWYRQDPGQGLRLIYYSQIVNDFQKGDIAEGYSVSREKKESFPLTVTSAQKNPTAFYLCASNSGEGLAGPYEQYFGPGTRLTVT.

The genes are TRBV18 and TRBJ1-5; unclear D gene. The CDR3 sequence is 13 residues long. V lost 4 bases and J 5 bases, leaving 9 bases between the germline ends. Germline-derived CDR1 and CDR2 are KGHSH and LQKENI. CDR3 DNA: TGTGCCAGCTCACTGAGCCGCGATCAGCCCCAGCATTTT. This gives the protein CASSLSRDQPQHF. The full variable domain, its missing parts supplied by reference TRBV18 and TRBJ1-5, is NAGVMQNPRHLVRRRGQEARLRCSPMKGHSHVYWYRQLPEEGLKFMVYLQKENIIDESGMPKERFSAEFPKEGPSILRIQQVVRGDSAAYFCASSLSRDQPQHFGDGTRLSIL.

The chain employs TRBV5-4 and TRBJ2-5, with D tentatively TRBD1 (5 bases). The CDR3 is 14 residues long. Germline CDR1 and CDR2: SGHNT and YYREEE (reference sequence). Trimming cost V 3 bases and J 4 bases, with 13 bases left between them. The CDR3 sequence: CASSSLQGGETQYF. DNA of the CDR3: TGTGCCAGCAGCTCGTTGCAGGGCGGAGAGACCCAGTACTTC. Full variable domain (missing parts from reference TRBV5-4 and TRBJ2-5): ETGVTQSPTHLIKTRGQQVTLRCSSQSGHNTVSWYQQALGQGPQFIFQYYREEENGRGNFPPRFSGLQFPNYSSELNVNALELDDSALYLCASSSLQGGETQYFGPGTRLLVL.